This is a list of T cell receptor beta chains from one sample in a study of blood T cell repertoires in COVID-19. Sequenced by immunoSEQ multiplex PCR; TCRdb stores in-frame clones only, minus some. Found here are 130,000 or so clones, 88% of them singletons; the top ten hold 10%. The sequenced material came from peripheral blood. These receptors came from a man in his forties or fifties with acute or convalescent COVID-19. Both conserved end residues are part of each CDR3. The D gene is left open where the match is weak. The size of a clone is reported for some rows only, either as once, few or many, or as a class for expanded clones.

clone_size: .; j_call: TRBJ2-1; v_call: TRBV2; d_call: TRBD2; cdr3_aa: CASSEEGLGVGEQFF; cdr3_nt: TGTGCCAGCAGTGAAGAGGGACTAGGCGTGGGGGAGCAGTTCTTC
clone_size: .; j_call: TRBJ1-2; v_call: TRBV7-6; d_call: .; cdr3_aa: CASSLASGGNYYGYTF; cdr3_nt: TGTGCCAGCAGCTTAGCCAGCGGCGGGAACTACTATGGCTACACCTTC
clone_size: .; j_call: TRBJ1-1; v_call: TRBV6-5; d_call: .; cdr3_aa: CASTFGGIEAFF; cdr3_nt: TGTGCCAGCACCTTCGGAGGGATCGAAGCTTTCTTT
clone_size: .; j_call: TRBJ2-1; v_call: TRBV4-2; d_call: TRBD2; cdr3_aa: CASSQPGAAGRGGEQFF; cdr3_nt: TGTGCCAGCAGCCAACCCGGGGCGGCGGGGAGGGGCGGTGAGCAGTTCTTC
clone_size: .; j_call: TRBJ1-4; v_call: TRBV29-1; d_call: TRBD1; cdr3_aa: CSVEEQGVTEKLFF; cdr3_nt: TGCAGCGTTGAAGAGCAGGGGGTTACTGAAAAACTGTTTTTT
clone_size: .; j_call: TRBJ1-1; v_call: TRBV27; d_call: .; cdr3_aa: CASIPFRGNTEAFF; cdr3_nt: TGTGCCAGCATCCCTTTCCGGGGTAACACTGAAGCTTTCTTT
clone_size: .; j_call: TRBJ1-2; v_call: TRBV24-1; d_call: TRBD1; cdr3_aa: CATSDPTGRNYGYTF; cdr3_nt: TGTGCCACCAGTGACCCGACAGGGAGAAACTATGGCTACACCTTC
clone_size: few; j_call: TRBJ1-4; v_call: TRBV7-2; d_call: TRBD1; cdr3_aa: CASSRDRNNEKLFF; cdr3_nt: TGTGCCAGCAGCCGGGACAGAAATAATGAAAAACTGTTTTTT
clone_size: .; j_call: TRBJ2-1; v_call: TRBV5-4; d_call: .; cdr3_aa: CASSLVSQSYNEQFF; cdr3_nt: TGTGCCAGCAGCTTGGTTAGCCAGAGCTACAATGAGCAGTTCTTC
clone_size: .; j_call: TRBJ1-4; v_call: TRBV28; d_call: .; cdr3_aa: CASKGSTNEKLFF; cdr3_nt: TGTGCCAGCAAGGGGTCAACTAATGAAAAACTGTTTTTT
clone_size: .; j_call: TRBJ1-2; v_call: TRBV6-5; d_call: TRBD1; cdr3_aa: CASFGQGYGYTF; cdr3_nt: TGTGCCAGCTTCGGACAGGGTTATGGCTACACCTTC
clone_size: .; j_call: TRBJ1-1; v_call: TRBV3-1/TRBV3-2; d_call: .; cdr3_aa: CASSQSGEAFF; cdr3_nt: TGTGCCAGCAGCCAGTCGGGTGAAGCTTTCTTT
clone_size: .; j_call: TRBJ2-1; v_call: TRBV19; d_call: TRBD1; cdr3_aa: CASSPRWDSYNEQFF; cdr3_nt: TGTGCCAGTAGCCCCCGATGGGACAGTTACAATGAGCAGTTCTTC
clone_size: .; j_call: TRBJ2-3; v_call: TRBV6-4; d_call: TRBD1; cdr3_aa: CASSAQGREADTQYF; cdr3_nt: TGTGCCAGCAGCGCACAGGGGCGAGAGGCAGATACGCAGTATTTT
clone_size: .; j_call: TRBJ2-7; v_call: TRBV5-4; d_call: .; cdr3_aa: CASSPRTTNLYEQYF; cdr3_nt: TGTGCCAGCAGCCCTCGGACTACCAATCTCTACGAGCAGTACTTC
clone_size: .; j_call: TRBJ2-6; v_call: TRBV18; d_call: TRBD1; cdr3_aa: CASSPTGAGANVLTF; cdr3_nt: TGTGCCAGCTCACCTACAGGGGCTGGGGCCAACGTCCTGACTTTC
clone_size: .; j_call: TRBJ2-3; v_call: TRBV5-1; d_call: .; cdr3_aa: CASSLDQRTSTDTQYF; cdr3_nt: TGCGCCAGCAGCTTGGATCAGCGGACTAGCACAGATACGCAGTATTTT
clone_size: .; j_call: TRBJ2-4; v_call: TRBV19; d_call: TRBD1; cdr3_aa: CASSVDGTAEGKNIQYF; cdr3_nt: TGTGCCAGTAGTGTAGACGGGACAGCAGAGGGCAAAAACATTCAGTACTTC
clone_size: few; j_call: TRBJ1-1; v_call: TRBV12-3/TRBV12-4; d_call: .; cdr3_aa: CASSFNGVLEAFF; cdr3_nt: TGTGCCAGCAGTTTTAACGGGGTCCTGGAAGCTTTCTTT
clone_size: .; j_call: TRBJ2-3; v_call: TRBV5-5; d_call: TRBD2; cdr3_aa: CASSDAAGTDTQYF; cdr3_nt: TGTGCCAGCAGCGACGCAGCGGGGACAGATACGCAGTATTTT
clone_size: .; j_call: TRBJ2-1; v_call: TRBV19; d_call: .; cdr3_aa: CASRIGAVYNEQFF; cdr3_nt: TGTGCCAGCCGTATTGGGGCGGTTTACAATGAGCAGTTCTTC
clone_size: .; j_call: TRBJ1-1; v_call: TRBV5-1; d_call: .; cdr3_aa: CASSKTGGNTEAFF; cdr3_nt: TGCGCCAGCAGCAAAACAGGCGGGAACACTGAAGCTTTCTTT
clone_size: .; j_call: TRBJ2-3; v_call: TRBV7-2; d_call: TRBD2; cdr3_aa: CASSLAGGGSDTQYF; cdr3_nt: TGTGCCAGCAGCTTAGCGGGCGGGGGATCGGATACGCAGTATTTT
clone_size: .; j_call: TRBJ1-1; v_call: TRBV24-1; d_call: .; cdr3_aa: CATSDDSNTEAFF; cdr3_nt: TGTGCCACCAGTGATGATAGTAACACTGAAGCTTTCTTT
clone_size: .; j_call: TRBJ1-4; v_call: TRBV14; d_call: .; cdr3_aa: CASSPKTFTRGEKLFF; cdr3_nt: TGTGCCAGCAGCCCCAAAACCTTCACAAGGGGGGAAAAACTGTTTTTT
clone_size: .; j_call: TRBJ1-1; v_call: TRBV29-1; d_call: .; cdr3_aa: CSVAKNTEAFF; cdr3_nt: TGCAGCGTTGCCAAGAACACTGAAGCTTTCTTT
clone_size: .; j_call: TRBJ1-4; v_call: TRBV5-1; d_call: .; cdr3_aa: CASSFGGGEKLFF; cdr3_nt: TGCGCCAGCAGCTTTGGTGGCGGTGAAAAACTGTTTTTT
clone_size: .; j_call: TRBJ2-3; v_call: TRBV5-6; d_call: .; cdr3_aa: CASITLARGYDTQYF; cdr3_nt: TGTGCCAGCATTACCCTAGCGCGGGGTTATGATACGCAGTATTTT
clone_size: .; j_call: TRBJ2-3; v_call: TRBV24-1; d_call: .; cdr3_aa: CATSGPYTDTQYF; cdr3_nt: TGTGCCACCAGTGGTCCGTACACAGATACGCAGTATTTT
clone_size: once; j_call: TRBJ2-5; v_call: TRBV7-2; d_call: TRBD1; cdr3_aa: CASSQMGQNQETQYF; cdr3_nt: TGTGCCAGCAGTCAGATGGGACAGAATCAAGAGACCCAGTACTTC
clone_size: .; j_call: TRBJ1-1; v_call: TRBV27; d_call: .; cdr3_aa: CASSWGIQGPNTEAFF; cdr3_nt: TGTGCCAGCAGCTGGGGCATACAGGGACCGAACACTGAAGCTTTCTTT
clone_size: .; j_call: TRBJ1-2; v_call: TRBV7-9; d_call: .; cdr3_aa: CASSFSGFGYTF; cdr3_nt: TGTGCCAGCAGCTTCTCAGGCTTTGGCTACACCTTC
clone_size: .; j_call: TRBJ1-3; v_call: TRBV7-9; d_call: .; cdr3_aa: CAIQTGSNSGNTIYF; cdr3_nt: TGTGCCATTCAGACAGGTTCCAACTCTGGAAACACCATATATTTT
clone_size: .; j_call: TRBJ1-1; v_call: TRBV29-1; d_call: .; cdr3_aa: CSVTGSTRGAEAFF; cdr3_nt: TGCAGCGTCACAGGGTCCACTAGAGGGGCTGAAGCTTTCTTT
clone_size: .; j_call: TRBJ1-1; v_call: TRBV6-5; d_call: .; cdr3_aa: CASPLRGNTEAFF; cdr3_nt: TGTGCCAGCCCCCTCAGGGGTAACACTGAAGCTTTCTTT
clone_size: .; j_call: TRBJ2-2; v_call: TRBV2; d_call: TRBD2; cdr3_aa: CAGWGAGDTTGELFF; cdr3_nt: TGTGCCGGGTGGGGAGCGGGAGATACCACCGGGGAGCTGTTTTTT
clone_size: .; j_call: TRBJ1-1; v_call: TRBV19; d_call: TRBD1; cdr3_aa: CASSHGPLNRGPEAFF; cdr3_nt: TGTGCCAGTAGTCACGGACCCCTCAACAGGGGGCCTGAAGCTTTCTTT
clone_size: .; j_call: TRBJ1-4; v_call: TRBV19; d_call: .; cdr3_aa: CASSISRLNEKLFF; cdr3_nt: TGTGCCAGTAGTATTTCCAGGCTAAATGAAAAACTGTTTTTT
clone_size: once; j_call: TRBJ2-3; v_call: TRBV2; d_call: .; cdr3_aa: CASSAGGGDTDTQYF; cdr3_nt: TGTGCCAGCAGTGCGGGGGGCGGGGACACAGATACGCAGTATTTT
clone_size: once; j_call: TRBJ2-2; v_call: TRBV18; d_call: .; cdr3_aa: CASSPAVLTGELFF; cdr3_nt: TGTGCCAGCTCACCCGCAGTCCTCACCGGGGAGCTGTTTTTT
clone_size: .; j_call: TRBJ2-5; v_call: TRBV5-4; d_call: .; cdr3_aa: CASSLAGSGETQYF; cdr3_nt: TGTGCCAGCAGCTTGGCGGGAAGTGGAGAGACCCAGTACTTC
clone_size: .; j_call: TRBJ2-5; v_call: TRBV25-1; d_call: TRBD2; cdr3_aa: CASSAGTSGKETQYF; cdr3_nt: TGTGCCAGCAGTGCCGGGACTAGCGGGAAAGAGACCCAGTACTTC
clone_size: .; j_call: TRBJ1-1; v_call: TRBV5-8; d_call: TRBD1; cdr3_aa: CASTRTGVPPGAFF; cdr3_nt: TGTGCCAGCACCAGGACAGGGGTCCCTCCTGGGGCTTTCTTT
clone_size: .; j_call: TRBJ1-2; v_call: TRBV19; d_call: .; cdr3_aa: CASSILRGLYGYTF; cdr3_nt: TGTGCCAGTAGTATCCTTAGGGGGTTATATGGCTACACCTTC
clone_size: once; j_call: TRBJ1-1; v_call: TRBV28; d_call: .; cdr3_aa: CASSSWTANTEAFF; cdr3_nt: TGTGCCAGCAGTTCGTGGACAGCGAACACTGAAGCTTTCTTT
clone_size: few; j_call: TRBJ2-1; v_call: TRBV6-4; d_call: .; cdr3_aa: CASSPGERDEQFF; cdr3_nt: TGTGCCAGCAGTCCTGGGGAGAGGGATGAGCAGTTCTTC
clone_size: .; j_call: TRBJ1-2; v_call: TRBV4-1; d_call: .; cdr3_aa: CASSQETVYGYTF; cdr3_nt: TGCGCCAGCAGCCAAGAGACAGTCTATGGCTACACCTTC
clone_size: .; j_call: TRBJ2-3; v_call: TRBV9; d_call: .; cdr3_aa: CASSPPLDSYLADTQYF; cdr3_nt: TGTGCCAGCAGCCCTCCCCTTGACTCCTACCTGGCAGATACGCAGTATTTT
clone_size: .; j_call: TRBJ1-5; v_call: TRBV6-6; d_call: .; cdr3_aa: CASSRTGFGDQPQHF; cdr3_nt: TGTGCCAGCAGTCGTACAGGGTTCGGGGATCAGCCCCAGCATTTT
clone_size: .; j_call: TRBJ1-2; v_call: TRBV23-1; d_call: TRBD1; cdr3_aa: CASSLCDGPESCNIVGTGVGYTF; cdr3_nt: TGCGCCAGCAGTCTATGCGACGGACCCGAAAGCTGTAACATTGTGGGGACAGGGGTTGGCTACACCTTC
clone_size: .; j_call: TRBJ2-3; v_call: TRBV27; d_call: .; cdr3_aa: CASSLRRANTRTDTQYF; cdr3_nt: TGTGCCAGCAGTTTGAGGAGGGCGAACACCCGCACAGATACGCAGTATTTT
clone_size: .; j_call: TRBJ2-2; v_call: TRBV28; d_call: .; cdr3_aa: CASSLSHLQWELFF; cdr3_nt: TGTGCCAGCAGTTTATCCCATTTACAGTGGGAGCTGTTTTTT
clone_size: .; j_call: TRBJ1-4; v_call: TRBV10-3; d_call: TRBD1; cdr3_aa: CAISARPGNRGASTTNEKLFF; cdr3_nt: TGTGCCATCAGTGCCCGTCCCGGGAACAGGGGAGCCTCCACAACTAATGAAAAACTGTTTTTT